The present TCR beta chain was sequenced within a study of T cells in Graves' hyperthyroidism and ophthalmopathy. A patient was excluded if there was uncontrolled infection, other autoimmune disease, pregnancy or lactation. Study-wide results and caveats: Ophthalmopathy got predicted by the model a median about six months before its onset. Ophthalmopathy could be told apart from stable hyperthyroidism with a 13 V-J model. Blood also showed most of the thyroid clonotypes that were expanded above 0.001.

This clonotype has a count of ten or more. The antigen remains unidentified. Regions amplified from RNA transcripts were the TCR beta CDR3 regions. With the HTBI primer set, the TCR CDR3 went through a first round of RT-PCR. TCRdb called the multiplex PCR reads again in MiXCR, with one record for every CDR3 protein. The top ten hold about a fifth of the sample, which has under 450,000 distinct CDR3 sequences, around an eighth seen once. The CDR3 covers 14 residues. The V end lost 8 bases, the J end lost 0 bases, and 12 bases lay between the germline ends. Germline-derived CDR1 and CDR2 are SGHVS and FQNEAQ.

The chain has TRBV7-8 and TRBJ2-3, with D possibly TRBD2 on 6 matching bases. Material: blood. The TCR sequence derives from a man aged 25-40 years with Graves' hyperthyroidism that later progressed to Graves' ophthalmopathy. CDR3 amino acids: CASRRGISTDTQYF. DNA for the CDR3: TGTGCCAGCCGGCGGGGAATTAGCACAGATACGCAGTATTTT.